The 20 T cell receptor beta chains below come from one sample, sequenced in a study of Ad26.COV2.S vaccination and SARS-CoV-2 variants (dated by TCRdb to the early 2020s). The library was obtained by the immunoSEQ multiplex PCR assay. The source is immuneACCESS, and TCRdb retained only in-frame sequences with V and J called. Part of the clones is not carried over; for the studies checked, unresolved V genes explain less than half of this, and the remainder is unexplained. A total of fewer than 900,000 clones appear in this sample, around 90% of them only once. The ten largest clones take up about 1.5% of the sample. In light of the paper, this sample's treatment or condition label describes: some 19 received Ad26.COV2.S at low or high dose, single or two shots; 5 received placebo; per-sample allocation not given. Repertoires of vaccine and placebo recipients were sequenced from samples taken on day 63 after the first injection.

Sample: peripheral blood, taken in a trial of Ad26.COV2.S vaccine versus placebo. These receptors all come from a person between 18 and 59 years old who received the Ad26.COV2.S COVID-19 vaccine or a placebo.

The chain recombines TRBV11-2 with TRBJ1-3; D might be TRBD1 (6 bases). Trimming shortened V by 3 bases and J by 8 bases, and 11 bases separated the two germline ends. CDR3 length: 13 residues. Germline V gene sequence: CDR1 SGHAT, CDR2 FQNNGV. The CDR3 sequence: CASSFPGVDTIYF. The CDR3 DNA is TGTGCCAGCAGCTTCCCAGGGGTGGACACCATATATTTT.

J is TRBJ2-1 and V is TRBV7-6; TRBD2 aligns across 9 bases. CDR1 and CDR2 from the germline V gene are SGHVS and FNYEAQ. V gave up 6 bases and J gave up 8 bases; unmatched junction bases: 17. This CDR3 region has 17 residues. CDR3 in amino acids: CASRSPGGGAGSDEQFF. CDR3 DNA: TGTGCCAGCAGGTCCCCGGGCGGGGGGGCCGGTTCGGATGAGCAGTTCTTC.

The J gene is TRBJ2-3, the V gene TRBV19; TRBD2 matches 12 bases. The V gene end was trimmed by 5 bases and the J gene end by 6 bases; junction bases not matched to a gene: 9. This CDR3 has 16 residues. The germline V gene encodes CDR1 LNHDA and CDR2 SQIVND (reference sequence). CDR3 in DNA: TGTGCCAGTAGTCTCAACCGACTAGCGGGAGCGGATACGCAGTATTTT. Translation gives CASSLNRLAGADTQYF.

The CDR3 loop reads CASSKRTVGTDTQYF. CDR3 coding DNA: TGTGCCAGCAGCAAGAGGACAGTCGGCACAGATACGCAGTATTTT. The J gene is TRBJ2-3, the V gene TRBV5-6; a weak D match, TRBD1 (6 bases). The CDR3 consists of 15 residues. Trimming shortened V by 4 bases and J by 1 base, and 13 bases separated the two germline ends. CDR1 and CDR2 (germline): SGHDT, YYEEEE.

This chain connects TRBV15 to TRBJ1-2; TRBD1 agrees at 8 bases. CDR3 length: 15 amino acids. V shed 3 bases, J shed 4 bases, and the junction held 7 bases outside the gene matches. Germline V gene sequence: CDR1 LNHNV, CDR2 YYDKDF (reference sequence). In DNA, the CDR3 is TGTGCCACCAGCAGTCGACAGGGGACTTCCTATGGCTACACCTTC. Translating gives CATSSRQGTSYGYTF.

The rearrangement joins TRBV7-2 to TRBJ2-5; 7 nucleotides line up with TRBD2. Germline loops: CDR1 SGHTA, CDR2 FQGNSA. Trimming cost V 11 bases and J 5 bases; bases outside gene matches: 14. The CDR3 extends over 14 amino acids. The CDR3 DNA is TGTGCCGTTACACCGGGCCCCGGGGGGGAGACCCAGTACTTC. This gives the protein CAVTPGPGGETQYF.

V gene TRBV5-4 combines with J gene TRBJ2-2; a weak D match, TRBD1 (6 bases). CDR1 and CDR2 from the germline V gene are SGHNT and YYREEE (reference sequence). The CDR3 covers 14 residues. Trimming shortened V by 1 base and J by 5 bases, and 9 bases separated the two germline ends. CDR3 sequence (DNA): TGTGCCAGCAGCTTGACAGGGCGGACCGGGGAGCTGTTTTTT. It yields the protein CASSLTGRTGELFF. The variable domain in full, with the rest retrieved from reference TRBV5-4 and TRBJ2-2, is ETGVTQSPTHLIKTRGQQVTLRCSSQSGHNTVSWYQQALGQGPQFIFQYYREEENGRGNFPPRFSGLQFPNYSSELNVNALELDDSALYLCASSLTGRTGELFFGEGSRLTVL.

The CDR3 loop reads CASSQGGNNYGYTF. The CDR3 nucleotides read TGCGCCAGCAGCCAAGGGGGGAATAACTATGGCTACACCTTC. The V call is TRBV4-1, the J call TRBJ1-2, with D possibly being TRBD1 (5 bases). The V gene lost 1 base and the J gene lost 1 base, with 7 bases spanning the gap. The CDR3 extends over 14 amino acids. The germline V gene encodes CDR1 MGHRA and CDR2 YSYEKL.

The CDR3 DNA is TGCGCCAGCCGGCTTGTTCCCACAGGCGGTGAAAAACTGTTTTTT. It codes for CASRLVPTGGEKLFF. The chain employs TRBV5-1 and TRBJ1-4; D possibly corresponds to TRBD1 (5 bases). V was shortened by 7 bases and J by 7 bases, with 20 bases between the two germline ends. The V gene's germline CDR1 is SGHRS and CDR2 YFSETQ. CDR3 length: 15 residues.

The chain is built from TRBV11-2 and TRBJ2-3, with D perhaps TRBD2 (5 bases). The length of the CDR3 is 14 residues. Trimming pared 7 bases from V and 0 bases from J, leaving 11 bases between. In germline, CDR1 is SGHAT, CDR2 FQNNGV. For the CDR3, the DNA is TGTGCCAGCAACGTAGCGTTTAGCACAGATACGCAGTATTTT. It encodes CASNVAFSTDTQYF.

The J gene is TRBJ1-1, the V gene TRBV20-1; D is perhaps TRBD1 (5 bases). Germline V gives CDR1 DFQATT, CDR2 SNEGSKA (reference sequence). Trimming took 6 bases from V and 8 from J, leaving 13 bases between them. The CDR3 contains 11 residues. CDR3 residues: CSAQGSGEAFF. The CDR3 DNA follows: TGCAGTGCCCAGGGATCGGGGGAAGCTTTCTTT.

The chain carries TRBV2 and TRBJ2-5; TRBD2 matches at 9 bases. CDR1 is SNHLY and CDR2 is FYNNEI in the germline V gene. Trimming took 6 bases from V and 6 from J; bases not matched to a gene: 5. The CDR3 consists of 13 residues. CDR3 loop: CASRSSGRQTQYF. CDR3 DNA sequence: TGTGCCAGCAGGTCGAGCGGGAGGCAGACCCAGTACTTC.

The chain combines TRBV29-1 with TRBJ2-7; D unclear. V was trimmed by 1 base and J by 3 bases, leaving 13 bases between them. CDR3 length equals 14 residues. Germline assignment: CDR1 SQVTM and CDR2 ANQGSEA. This CDR3 is CSVEGATESYEQYF. CDR3 coding DNA: TGCAGCGTTGAAGGAGCAACCGAAAGCTACGAGCAGTACTTC.

Comments on this clone: The sample has other DNA sequences that encode this CDR3 too. This chain connects TRBV19 to TRBJ2-2, with D perhaps matching TRBD1 (6 bases). Germline lookup yields CDR1 LNHDA and CDR2 SQIVND (reference sequence). There are 15 residues in the CDR3. Trimming pared 3 bases from V and 0 bases from J, leaving 8 bases between. CDR3 sequence (DNA): TGTGCCAGTAGTATTGGACAGACGAACACCGGGGAGCTGTTTTTT. This encodes CASSIGQTNTGELFF.

This chain joins TRBV10-3 and TRBJ1-1; D is possibly TRBD1 (5 bases). V lost 3 bases and J lost 6, with 8 bases in between. Germline V lookup: CDR1 ENHRY, CDR2 SYGVKD. CDR3 length: 12 residues. In DNA form, the CDR3 reads TGTGCCATCAGTGAAGGAGGGGCTGAAGCTTTCTTT. It encodes CAISEGGAEAFF.

The chain carries TRBV19 and TRBJ2-3; 7 bases are shared with TRBD2. There are 13 residues in the CDR3. Germline V gene sequence: CDR1 LNHDA, CDR2 SQIVND (reference sequence). V lost 3 bases, J lost 5 bases, and 2 bases stayed unmatched. CDR3 loop: CASSMQREDTQYF. The CDR3 DNA follows: TGTGCCAGTAGTATGCAGCGGGAAGATACGCAGTATTTT.

The V and J genes are TRBV15 and TRBJ2-5; D perhaps matches TRBD1 (6 bases). Trimming pared 5 bases from V and 2 bases from J, leaving 15 bases between. Germline V CDR1 and CDR2: LNHNV, YYDKDF (reference sequence). This CDR3 comprises 15 residues. The CDR3 is CATSVNRVLQETQYF. CDR3 coding DNA: TGTGCCACCAGCGTTAACAGGGTTCTGCAAGAGACCCAGTACTTC.

The chain combines TRBV7-9 with TRBJ2-7; 8 bases align to TRBD2. V lost 5 bases, J lost 5 bases, and 11 bases stayed unmatched. Looked up from germline, CDR1 is SEHNR and CDR2 is FQNEAQ (reference sequence). The CDR3 covers 15 residues. The CDR3: CASSHQLREGNEQYF. The CDR3 nucleotides are TGTGCCAGCAGCCACCAACTTCGGGAGGGAAACGAGCAGTACTTC.

The gene calls are TRBV5-4 and TRBJ2-2; perhaps TRBD2 as D (6 bases). Between the trimmed V and J ends, which lost 4 bases and 7 bases, there was a span of 14 bases. The CDR3 has 14 residues. Germline assignment: CDR1 SGHNT and CDR2 YYREEE (reference sequence). The CDR3 reads CASSARAGGGELFF. The CDR3 DNA reads TGTGCCAGCAGCGCCAGGGCCGGGGGCGGGGAGCTGTTTTTT.

The gene calls are TRBV20-1 and TRBJ1-2; D gene uncertain. CDR3 size: 11 residues. Germline CDR1 is DFQATT and CDR2 is SNEGSKA (reference sequence). The V and J ends lost 7 bases and 4 bases respectively, with 10 bases between them. The CDR3 here is CSGALFYGYTF. Here the CDR3 DNA reads TGCAGTGGCGCCCTATTCTATGGCTACACCTTC.